This paragraph reports one T cell receptor beta chain. Antigen specificity is unknown. The V gene's germline CDR1 is SGHAT and CDR2 FQNNGV. After removal of 5 bases from V and 3 bases from J, the junction contained 5 bases not matched to a gene. The CDR3 has 14 amino acids. PCR employed 60 Vbeta and 13 Jbeta primers. Libraries were prepared by immunoSEQ multiplex PCR; TCRdb keeps only in-frame clonotypes and omits some of them. The repertoire holds about 100,000 clones, with roughly 82% as singletons. The sample belongs to a study of cytomegalovirus exposure and HLA in healthy donors. At the level of the study: T cells numbering about 200 million yielded around 120 million unique TCR beta sequences in an earlier analysis. Whole-study results and caveats: According to reports, the classifier identified cytomegalovirus status with high specificity and sensitivity.

The receptor was isolated from a woman aged 18-30 years in good health and CMV-seronegative. The sequencing sample was made of PBMCs. V usage is TRBV11-2 and J usage is TRBJ2-7; 9 positions match TRBD1. CDR3 region: CASSTGTGRYEQYF. The DNA of the CDR3 is TGTGCCAGCAGCACAGGGACAGGGCGCTACGAGCAGTACTTC.